This note documents a single TCR beta chain sequence. Its cognate antigen has yet to be identified. No qualities accompany the bases; no much larger clone lies one base away. Reading the label with the study, this specimen's time point is: 20 to 25 months on ibrutinib. Approximately 2 micrograms of genomic DNA were extracted from cryopreserved PBMCs for TCR beta library preparation. High-throughput TCR beta sequencing was performed on longitudinal blood samples from CLL patients receiving ibrutinib monotherapy. The patients took part in an open-label, single-center phase 2 trial of ibrutinib monotherapy. These data are taken from a study of cytotoxic CD8 clonotypes in ibrutinib-treated CLL (dated by TCRdb to about 2021). With regard to the full study: In this cohort, about 16 patients were treatment-naive and approximately 10 were relapsed/refractory, while 17 to 18 had unmutated IGHV. Cryopreserved peripheral blood mononuclear cells were obtained prior to treatment, at the time of response, and at either disease progression or sustained remission. The response samples were drawn at a median of approximately 12 months into treatment, with a range of about 6 to 40 months. On average, each sample yielded about 250,000 productive templates and tens of thousands of productive rearrangements. Responses were partial in about 25 patients and complete in 2; after median approximately 69 months follow-up, around 15 stayed in remission and roughly twelve progressed. Of the 70 to 90 people in the trial, some 28 had longitudinal samples available. Every sample from remission and from progressive disease was obtained while the patients were still on ibrutinib.

Each clonotype received, on average, 10x coverage in deep resolution sequencing performed on a MiSeq, where the target depth lay between 1 in 1 million and 1 in 200,000 T cells. The immunoSEQ hsTCRB Kit was used to generate TCR beta libraries. The authors' pipeline ran thus. The data were analyzed with ImmunoSEQ Analyzer and ImmunoSEQ Data Assistant, and V, D and J gene assignments followed IMGT definitions. Clonality, with values ranging from 0 to 1, was calculated as one minus the normalized Shannon entropy of productive rearrangement frequencies. Only overrepresented clonotypes making up at least 0.05% of the repertoire of each patient were included in the public clonotype analysis. Some 13 age-matched healthy donor repertoires from immuneACCESS served as clonality controls. Entries here come from immuneACCESS through TCRdb and include only in-frame sequences with V and J called. Some clones fail to appear in such tables; in the studies checked, an unresolved V gene covers under half of the shortfall, and the cause of the remainder is unknown. D and trimming come from the DNA, and the V and J calls and clone size come from that table. The table for this sample lists roughly 180,000 clones; roughly four fifths of them were counted only once. The ten largest clones represent 3.5% to 5.5% of the sample.

From its cysteine to its phenylalanine, the CDR3 spans 13 amino acids. Only the CDR3 DNA is retained, 39 bases long and in frame from the first base. V is shortened by 7 bases, J by 3 bases, and the region joining them spans 13 bases. The germline V gene provides CDR1 SNHLY and CDR2 FYNNEI. Broad study findings and their caveats: An increase in clonality was observed at ibrutinib response, with clonality remaining stable during sustained remission and falling back toward baseline at progression. Sustained-remission and progressing patients did not have matched sampling times, and lymph node repertoires were not examined. At baseline, clonality was higher than in age-matched healthy donors and showed a strong correlation with circulating CD8+ T-cell counts. Public clonotypes were rare and either shrank or stayed stable during treatment, and the rise in clonality at ibrutinib response reflected expansion of private clonotypes.

The receptor was isolated from a human donor with chronic lymphocytic leukemia. The chain uses TRBV2 and TRBJ2-7; the D gene is unclear. This specimen consisted of PBMCs, obtained after 24 months of ibrutinib treatment. The nucleotide sequence reads as follows: TGTGCCAGCAAGGGCGGCGTTCTCTACGAGCAGTACTTC. Its product reads: CASKGGVLYEQYF. With the rest looked up from the reference TRBV2 and TRBJ2-7 genes rather than sequenced, the full variable domain is EPEVTQTPSHQVTQMGQEVILRCVPISNHLYFYWYRQILGQKVEFLVSFYNNEISEKSEIFDDQFSVERPDGSNFTLKIRSTKLEDSAMYFCASKGGVLYEQYFGPGTRLTVT.